The present T cell receptor (beta chain) was sequenced within a study of T cell responses to AZD1222 COVID-19 vaccine. As to this clone: Its specificity is not known.

Overall study results and limits: Increases in Spike-specific TCR breadth and depth were seen after two AZD1222 doses. Seropositive at baseline were only six AZD1222 recipients.

The CDR3 loop spans 14 amino acids. Germline CDR1 SGHDN, CDR2 FVKESK. Trimming left V 5 bases short and J 4 bases short, with 11 bases between. Libraries were prepared by immunoSEQ multiplex PCR; TCRdb keeps only in-frame clonotypes and omits some of them. The profile covers around 140,000 clones, with more than 80% appearing a single time and 2.5% to 3% taken by the ten largest. The source is an adult in good health. The chain employs TRBV14 and TRBJ2-2; D unresolved. Specimen: peripheral blood, collected on day 0 of AZD1222 vaccination. The CDR3 region is CASSRFLSTGELFF. In DNA form, the CDR3 reads TGTGCCAGCAGCAGATTTCTAAGCACCGGGGAGCTGTTTTTT.